This T cell receptor (beta chain) came from a study of T-cell memory formation after mild COVID-19. Overall study: There were largely donor-specific TCR clusters.

Note on this clonotype: Its antigen is currently unknown.

Findings and limits, study-wide: From day 15 to 85, contracting clones were balanced between CD4 and CD8, whereas later expanders leaned toward CD4+.

In TCRdb, the 5' RACE reads were re-called with MiXCR into one record per CDR3 protein. The table lists 550,000 to 600,000 distinct CDR3 sequences, 20% to 25% of them singletons. Germline assignment: CDR1 SGHRS and CDR2 YFSETQ. The CDR3 length is 17 residues. Trimming took 3 bases from V and 5 from J; bases not matched to a gene: 9. Sequencing was carried out using PBMCs or a T cell subset sorted from them (not recorded which). The sequence was obtained from an adult woman who had mild COVID-19 (a few samples of this study predate the infection). Cell type and time point are not known. This chain uses TRBV5-1 with TRBJ2-3, with TRBD2 matching over 13 bases. CDR3: CASSSGGLAGDGDTQYF. The CDR3 nucleotides are TGCGCCAGCAGCTCCGGCGGACTAGCGGGAGATGGAGATACGCAGTATTTT.